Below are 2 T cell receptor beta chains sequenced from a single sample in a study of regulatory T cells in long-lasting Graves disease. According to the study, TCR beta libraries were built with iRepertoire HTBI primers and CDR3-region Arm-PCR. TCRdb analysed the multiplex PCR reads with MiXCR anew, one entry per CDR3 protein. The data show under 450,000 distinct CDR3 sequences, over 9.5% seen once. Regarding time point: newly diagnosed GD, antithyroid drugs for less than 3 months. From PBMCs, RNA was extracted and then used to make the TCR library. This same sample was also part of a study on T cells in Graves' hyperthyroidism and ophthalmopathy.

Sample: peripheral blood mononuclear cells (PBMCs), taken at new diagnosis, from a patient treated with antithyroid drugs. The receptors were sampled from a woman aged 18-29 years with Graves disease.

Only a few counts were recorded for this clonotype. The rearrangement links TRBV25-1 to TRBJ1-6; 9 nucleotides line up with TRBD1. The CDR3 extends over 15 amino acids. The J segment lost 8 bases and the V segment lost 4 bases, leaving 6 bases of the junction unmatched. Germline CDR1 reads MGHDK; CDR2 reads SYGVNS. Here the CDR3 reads CASSATGGVDSPLHF. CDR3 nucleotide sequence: TGTGCCAGCAGTGCGACAGGGGGAGTTGATTCACCCCTCCACTTT.

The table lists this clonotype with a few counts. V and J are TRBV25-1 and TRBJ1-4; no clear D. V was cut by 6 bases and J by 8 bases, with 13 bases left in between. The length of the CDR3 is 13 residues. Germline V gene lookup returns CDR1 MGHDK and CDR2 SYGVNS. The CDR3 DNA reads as TGTGCCAGCAGCCCCAGGCTGATCGAAAAACTGTTTTTT. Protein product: CASSPRLIEKLFF.